The TCR beta chain under discussion was sequenced for a study of cytotoxic CD8 clonotypes in ibrutinib-treated CLL. Study outcomes and limitations: Clonality rose at ibrutinib response and fell back toward baseline at progression. Against age-matched healthy donors, baseline clonality ran higher and tracked circulating CD8+ T-cell counts.

Profiled with immunoSEQ multiplex PCR; TCRdb holds only in-frame clones, not every one. The top ten clones hold roughly a tenth of a sample with 35,000 to 40,000 clones, around 70% of them seen once. Genomic DNA for TCR beta libraries, 2 to 2.5 micrograms, came from cryopreserved PBMCs. V lost 4 bases and J lost 4, with 10 bases in between. This CDR3 is 13 amino acids long. The germline V gene encodes CDR1 MNHEY and CDR2 SVGAGI. A word on this clone: The target antigen is unknown. The same CDR3 also results from other DNA sequences found in this sample.

This TCR was sampled from a human donor with chronic lymphocytic leukemia. Sequencing used PBMCs, obtained at disease progression, from a patient treated with ibrutinib. The chain links TRBV6-5 to TRBJ1-2; a possible D gene is TRBD1 (6 bases). The CDR3 here is CASSSGASYGYTF. The CDR3 DNA reads as TGTGCCAGCAGTTCGGGGGCGTCCTATGGCTACACCTTC.